A selection of T cell receptor beta chains follows, all from one sample in a study of T-cell reconstitution after alpha-beta-depleted transplantation in children. TCRdb independently ran MiXCR on the PCR reads; one entry per CDR3 protein. The sample has a few hundred thousand distinct CDR3 sequences; 10% are singletons. Specimen: PBMCs from the stem cell graft donor, collected from the stem cell graft. All receptors derive from a human donor who donated a stem cell graft to a child with acute lymphoblastic leukemia. Both conserved end residues are trimmed from each CDR3. Each record gives: CDR3 protein, V gene.

CDR3 protein: SVAQGAKNIQY
V gene: TRBV29-1

CDR3 protein: ASSLIVSQGSTDTQY
V gene: TRBV5-6

CDR3 protein: ASSGSTAGEQY
V gene: TRBV9

CDR3 protein: ASTSGGTGPEKLF
V gene: TRBV6-2/TRBV6-3

CDR3 protein: ASSLLAGSTDTQY
V gene: TRBV12-3/TRBV12-4

CDR3 protein: AISDGGTGELF
V gene: TRBV10-3

CDR3 protein: SVEDRLAGTDTQY
V gene: TRBV29-1

CDR3 protein: ASSTEPNFPLHEQF
V gene: TRBV7-2

CDR3 protein: ASSVQGNGGYT
V gene: TRBV28

CDR3 protein: ASSSGEGIQY
V gene: TRBV12-3/TRBV12-4

CDR3 protein: ASSPTPRGSRDTQY
V gene: TRBV5-1

CDR3 protein: ASSRSTGQNIQY
V gene: TRBV3-1

CDR3 protein: AISEGAGMPYNEQF
V gene: TRBV10-3

CDR3 protein: ASSLAGQPNTGELF
V gene: TRBV5-6

CDR3 protein: ASRELNEQF
V gene: TRBV6-5

CDR3 protein: ASSLGTGGLSTEAF
V gene: TRBV5-1